This T cell receptor (beta chain) is from a study of siplizumab effects on memory and regulatory T cells. With 2 bases clipped from V and 8 bases from J, the junction kept 11 bases outside the gene matches. The germline V gene encodes CDR1 SGHVS and CDR2 FQNEAQ. This CDR3 region has 16 residues. The data were produced by immunoSEQ multiplex PCR, yet TCRdb's version contains in-frame clones alone and is incomplete. The data hold about 100,000 clones, with about 90% observed a single time. Regarding the study as a whole: The study found naive T cells seemingly more diverse than memory cells and seemingly major alloresponse contributors. The suppressive capacity of proliferating Tregs from siplizumab cultures remained unconfirmed.

For this clone: The antigen is undetermined.

V gene TRBV7-8 combines with J gene TRBJ2-1, with 8 bases aligning to TRBD2. The TCR originated in a human donor in good health. The sequencing sample was made of Tregs sorted from blood. As DNA, the CDR3 is TGTGCCAGCAGCTTAAGGCTAGCGGCTAGCGGGTATGAGCAGTTCTTC. This sequence encodes CASSLRLAASGYEQFF.